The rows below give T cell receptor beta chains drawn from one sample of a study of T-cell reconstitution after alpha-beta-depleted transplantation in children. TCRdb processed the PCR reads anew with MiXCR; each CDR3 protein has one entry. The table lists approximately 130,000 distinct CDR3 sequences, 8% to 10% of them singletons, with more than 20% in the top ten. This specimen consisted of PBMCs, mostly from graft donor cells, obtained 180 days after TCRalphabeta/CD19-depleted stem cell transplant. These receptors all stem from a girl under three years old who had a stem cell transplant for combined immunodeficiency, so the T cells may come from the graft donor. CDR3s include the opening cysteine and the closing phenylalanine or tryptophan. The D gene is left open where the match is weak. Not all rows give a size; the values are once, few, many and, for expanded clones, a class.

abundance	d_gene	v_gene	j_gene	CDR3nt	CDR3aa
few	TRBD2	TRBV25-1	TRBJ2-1	TGTGCCAGCAGCTACTCTAGCGGGAGACCTTCCTACAATGAGCAGTTCTTC	CASSYSSGRPSYNEQFF
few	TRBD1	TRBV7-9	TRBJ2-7	TGTGCCAGCAGCTTACCCCTGACAGGGAGCTCCTACGAGCAGTACTTC	CASSLPLTGSSYEQYF
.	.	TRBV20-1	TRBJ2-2	TGCAGTGCTCGTCGTAGCAGCCCAAACACCGGGGAGCTGTTTTTT	CSARRSSPNTGELFF
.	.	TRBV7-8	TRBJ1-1	TGTGCCAGCAGCTTAGCGCGAAGTTGGGGGGCACGGGCTTTCTTT	CASSLARSWGARAFF
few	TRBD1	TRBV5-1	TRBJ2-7	TGCGCCAGCAGCTCCGGAACAGGGGCCCTCTACGAGCAGTACTTC	CASSSGTGALYEQYF
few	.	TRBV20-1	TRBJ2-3	TGCAGTGCTCTATACACAGATACGCAGTATTTT	CSALYTDTQYF
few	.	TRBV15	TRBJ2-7	TGTGCCACCAGTACGGGCCCTCCGTTGGGTTACGAGCAGTACTTC	CATSTGPPLGYEQYF
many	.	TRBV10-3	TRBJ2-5	TGTGCCATCAGTGATGGCTCCCTGGTAGAAAAGACCCAGTACTTC	CAISDGSLVEKTQYF
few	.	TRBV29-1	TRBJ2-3	TGCAGCGGGAGCCCCTATGGCACAGATACGCAGTATTTT	CSGSPYGTDTQYF
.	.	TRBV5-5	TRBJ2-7	TGTGCCAGCAGCTTGGCCCAACTTTACGAGCAGTACTTC	CASSLAQLYEQYF
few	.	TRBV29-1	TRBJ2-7	TGCAGCGTGGAAACAGGGGGGGCCTACGAGCAGTACTTC	CSVETGGAYEQYF
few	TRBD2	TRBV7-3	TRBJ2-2	TGTGCCAGCAGCCGTTCTCTGGCGGGAGGGCCGGTCACCGGGGAGCTGTTTTTT	CASSRSLAGGPVTGELFF
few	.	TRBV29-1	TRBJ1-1	TGCAGCGTTAGGACAGTCAACACTGAAGCTTTCTTT	CSVRTVNTEAFF
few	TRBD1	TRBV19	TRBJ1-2	TGTGCCAGTAGTATCTTCGGGACAGGGGGACCTTCTAACTATGGCTACACCTTC	CASSIFGTGGPSNYGYTF
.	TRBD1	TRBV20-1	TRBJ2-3	TGCAGTGCCGTACAGGGGCGGGGCACAGATACGCAGTATTTT	CSAVQGRGTDTQYF
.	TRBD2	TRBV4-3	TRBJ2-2	TGCGCCAGCAGCGCGTTAGCGGGGGGGCCCGGGGAGCTGTTTTTT	CASSALAGGPGELFF
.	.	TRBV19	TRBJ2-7	TGTGCCAGTAGTATCTCGAGGGGTACAGGTTTTTACGAGCAGTACTTC	CASSISRGTGFYEQYF
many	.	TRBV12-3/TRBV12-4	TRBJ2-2	TGTGCCAGCAGTTTAGCGACTACAGGGCGGACCGGGGAGCTGTTTTTT	CASSLATTGRTGELFF
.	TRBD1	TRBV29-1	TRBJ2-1	TGCAGCGTTTCCGGGACAGAAACGTACAATGAGCAGTTCTTC	CSVSGTETYNEQFF
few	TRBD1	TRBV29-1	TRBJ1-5	TGCAGCGTTGGGCAGGGGGAGGACTATAGCAATCAGCCCCAGCATTTT	CSVGQGEDYSNQPQHF
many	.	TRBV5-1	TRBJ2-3	TGCGCCAGCAGCTTGGGCGACAGATCTAGCACAGATACGCAGTATTTT	CASSLGDRSSTDTQYF
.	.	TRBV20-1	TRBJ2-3	TGCAGTGCTAGGTGGGGGGATACGCAGTATTTT	CSARWGDTQYF
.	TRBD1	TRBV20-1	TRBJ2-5	TGCAGTGCTTCCGACAGGGGGTGGGAGACCCAGTACTTC	CSASDRGWETQYF
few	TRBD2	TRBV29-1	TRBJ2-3	TGCAGCGTCGCACCGGGACTAGCGGCGATTCGGAATACGCAGTATTTT	CSVAPGLAAIRNTQYF
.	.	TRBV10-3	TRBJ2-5	TGTGCCATCAGTGGGGGAAGACAGAGCCAAGAGACCCAGTACTTC	CAISGGRQSQETQYF
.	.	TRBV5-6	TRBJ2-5	TGTGCCAGCAGCTCCATGACGGGCACATTTAAAGAGACCCAGTACTTC	CASSSMTGTFKETQYF
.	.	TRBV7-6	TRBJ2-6	TGTGCCAGCAGCCCCCCTGGGGCCAACGTCCTGACTTTC	CASSPPGANVLTF
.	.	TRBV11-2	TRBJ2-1	TGTGCCAGCAGCTTCGTTTCAGGCTACAATGAGCAGTTCTTC	CASSFVSGYNEQFF
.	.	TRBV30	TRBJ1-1	TGTGCCTGGAGTCCAGGGAAGAACACTGAAGCTTTCTTT	CAWSPGKNTEAFF
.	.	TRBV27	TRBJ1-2	TGTGCCAGCAGTTCAGTAAAGGGCCATGGCTACACCTTC	CASSSVKGHGYTF
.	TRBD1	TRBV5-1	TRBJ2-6	TGCGCCAGCAGCTGGGACAGCTCTGGGGCCAACGTCCTGACTTTC	CASSWDSSGANVLTF
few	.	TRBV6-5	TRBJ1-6	TGTGCCAGCAGTTGGTTAGGGTCCTATAATTCACCCCTCCACTTT	CASSWLGSYNSPLHF
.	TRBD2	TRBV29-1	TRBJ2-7	TGCAGCGTTTCCCGGGGGGGGACCTACGAGCAGTACTTC	CSVSRGGTYEQYF
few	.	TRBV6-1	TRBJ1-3	TGTGCCAGCAGACTACACGGGGGGCCGCGCTCTGGAAACACCATATATTTT	CASRLHGGPRSGNTIYF
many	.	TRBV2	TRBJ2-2	TGTGCCAGCAGTGAGGGGAGATTCACCGGGGAGCTGTTTTTT	CASSEGRFTGELFF
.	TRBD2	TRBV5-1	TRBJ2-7	TGCGCCAGCAGCTTGACTGCTAGCGGGAGCTCTTCCTACGAGCAGTACTTC	CASSLTASGSSSYEQYF
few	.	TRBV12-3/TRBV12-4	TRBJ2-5	TGTGCCAGCAGTTTAGAGCGGCGACTTAACCAAGAGACCCAGTACTTC	CASSLERRLNQETQYF
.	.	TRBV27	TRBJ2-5	TGTGCCAGCAGTTTCGGACGTGGAGAGACCCAGTACTTC	CASSFGRGETQYF
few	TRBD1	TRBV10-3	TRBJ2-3	TGTGCCATCAGCCGACAGGGTAGCACAGATACGCAGTATTTT	CAISRQGSTDTQYF
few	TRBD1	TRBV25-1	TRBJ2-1	TGTGCCAGCAGTGAATCCCCGGGACAGGGCCACAATGAGCAGTTCTTC	CASSESPGQGHNEQFF
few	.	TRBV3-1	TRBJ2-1	TGTGCCAGCAGCCCCCGGACAGACTCCTACAATGAGCAGTTCTTC	CASSPRTDSYNEQFF
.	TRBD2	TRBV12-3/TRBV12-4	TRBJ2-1	TGTGCCAGCAAACAGGGACTAGCGGGGTACCCCTCCTACAATGAGCAGTTCTTC	CASKQGLAGYPSYNEQFF
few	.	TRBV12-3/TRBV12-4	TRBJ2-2	TGTGCCAGCAGTTGGGTAATGAACACCGGGGAGCTGTTTTTT	CASSWVMNTGELFF
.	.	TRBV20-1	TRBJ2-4	TGCAGTGCTAGGGACGGCGGGACGGACATTCAGTACTTC	CSARDGGTDIQYF
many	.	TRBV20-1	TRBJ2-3	TGCAGTGCTAGAGATAGGATGGGTCCGCCGGATACGCAGTATTTT	CSARDRMGPPDTQYF
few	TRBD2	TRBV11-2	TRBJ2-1	TGTGCCAGCAGCTTAGCAATAGCGGGGAGGAATGAGCAGTTCTTC	CASSLAIAGRNEQFF
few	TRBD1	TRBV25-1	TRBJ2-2	TGTGCCAGCAGACGACAGGGGTACACCGGGGAGCTGTTTTTT	CASRRQGYTGELFF
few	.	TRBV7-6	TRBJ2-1	TGTGCCAGCAGCTCTAGTACGGGCCTCTCCTACAATGAGCAGTTCTTC	CASSSSTGLSYNEQFF
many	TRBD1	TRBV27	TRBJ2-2	TGTGCCAGCTCCCGGGACAGCCATACCGGGGAGCTGTTTTTT	CASSRDSHTGELFF
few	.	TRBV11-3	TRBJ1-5	TGTGCCAGCAGCTCGGGGCTTTATAGCAATCAGCCCCAGCATTTT	CASSSGLYSNQPQHF
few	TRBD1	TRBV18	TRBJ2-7	TGTGCCAGCTCACCGGACACAGGGGGACCCTACGAGCAGTACTTC	CASSPDTGGPYEQYF
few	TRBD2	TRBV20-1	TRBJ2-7	TGCAGTGGGGGGAAGCGGGGGAGCTCCTACGAGCAGTACTTC	CSGGKRGSSYEQYF
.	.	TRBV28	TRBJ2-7	TGTGCCAGCAGTTTATGGGGGGGCAGGGGGAACGAGCAGTACTTC	CASSLWGGRGNEQYF
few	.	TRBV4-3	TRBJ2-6	TGCGCTAGCAGCCATCCCGACAGCCTCTCTGGGGCCAACGTCCTGACTTTC	CASSHPDSLSGANVLTF